What follows is one T cell receptor (beta chain) and its context. The target antigen is unknown. Splitting of each subset's genomic DNA was done evenly across several immunoSEQ plates. TCRdb keeps only in-frame clones here, not all; method: immunoSEQ multiplex PCR. This sample has roughly 1.4 million clones, with approximately 98.5% found just once. These data come from a study of shared clonotypes between healthy human individuals. Study in general: Aged between 18 and 49, the donors were two women and three men. Study-level points and caveats: In contrast to clonotypes shared by all four donors, non-shared clonotypes had lower generation probabilities.

From CD4+ cells came CD45RA+ naive and CD45RA-negative memory subsets. Germline lookup yields CDR1 SGHNT and CDR2 YYREEE (reference sequence). V lost 3 bases to trimming and J lost 4 bases; unmatched junction nucleotides: 16. The CDR3 totals 17 residues. This receptor was taken from a man aged 25 to 45 in good health. V is TRBV5-4 and J is TRBJ2-7; 7 bases fit TRBD2. The sample comprised naive CD4+ T cells sorted from blood. Subset specified: CD45RA+ positively selected. The chain's CDR3 is CASSYPGGSGNGYEQYF. In DNA form, the CDR3 reads TGTGCCAGCAGCTACCCTGGCGGGAGTGGCAACGGATACGAGCAGTACTTC. The full variable domain, its missing parts supplied by reference TRBV5-4 and TRBJ2-7, is ETGVTQSPTHLIKTRGQQVTLRCSSQSGHNTVSWYQQALGQGPQFIFQYYREEENGRGNFPPRFSGLQFPNYSSELNVNALELDDSALYLCASSYPGGSGNGYEQYFGPGTRLTVT.